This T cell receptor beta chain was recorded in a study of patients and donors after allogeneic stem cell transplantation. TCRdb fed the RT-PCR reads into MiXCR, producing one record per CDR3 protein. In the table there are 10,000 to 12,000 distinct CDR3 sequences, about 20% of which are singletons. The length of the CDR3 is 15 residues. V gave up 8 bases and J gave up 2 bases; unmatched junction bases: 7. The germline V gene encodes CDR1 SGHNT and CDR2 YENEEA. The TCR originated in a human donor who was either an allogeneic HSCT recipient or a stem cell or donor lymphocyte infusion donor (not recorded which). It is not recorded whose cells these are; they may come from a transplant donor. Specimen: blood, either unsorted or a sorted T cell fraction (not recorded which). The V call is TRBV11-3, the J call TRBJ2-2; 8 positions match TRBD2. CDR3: CASSQRGTNTGELFF. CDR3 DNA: TGTGCCAGCTCCCAGCGGGGGACAAACACCGGGGAGCTGTTTTTT.